The 25 T cell receptor beta chains below come from one sample, sequenced in a study of T cells after yellow fever vaccination. TCRdb re-called the 5' RACE reads with MiXCR, one entry per CDR3 protein. The sample has roughly 320,000 distinct CDR3 sequences, roughly a tenth seen once. The sample was CD4+ T cells sorted from PBMCs, taken 45 days after the yellow fever booster vaccination. These receptors came from a young man who received the YFV17D yellow fever vaccine.

The rearrangement joins TRBV7-2 to TRBJ2-1; D remains unclear. Looked up from germline, CDR1 is SGHTA and CDR2 is FQGNSA. The CDR3 is 16 amino acids. V gave up 5 bases and J gave up 0 bases, with 14 bases separating them. The CDR3 is CASSQNWPSSYNEQFF. The CDR3 coding sequence is TGTGCCAGCAGCCAGAATTGGCCTAGCTCCTACAATGAGCAGTTCTTC.

This clonotype was observed a handful of times. The chain has TRBV5-1 and TRBJ1-1; no definite D call. V shed 3 bases and J shed 1 base, with 10 bases lying between them. CDR3 size: 14 residues. The germline gives CDR1 SGHRS, CDR2 YFSETQ. CDR3 in DNA: TGCGCCAGCAGCTCCATGCCGGGGAACACTGAAGCTTTCTTT. Its protein product is CASSSMPGNTEAFF.

Worth noting for this clonotype: Germline and junction disagree at one end, which may indicate a read error. The chain uses TRBV5-1 and TRBJ2-1, with D uncertain. The CDR3 is 13 amino acids. Germline-derived CDR1 and CDR2 are SGHRS and YFSETQ. The CDR3 region has the DNA TGCGCCAGCAGCTTGTCCTCCTTCAATGAGCAGTTCTTC. Its translation: CASSLSSFNEQFF.

The V call is TRBV20-1, the J call TRBJ2-1; 12 bases align to TRBD2. CDR1 is DFQATT, CDR2 SNEGSKA, per germline (reference sequence). The CDR3 loop spans 16 amino acids. With V trimmed by 2 bases and J by 10 bases, 12 bases remained unmatched. The CDR3 is CSARPPLAGGLEEQFF. The CDR3 DNA is TGCAGTGCTAGACCTCCGCTAGCGGGGGGGCTTGAGGAGCAGTTCTTC.

The DNA for the CDR3 is TGTGCCAGCAGCCTAGGACTAGTCTCCTACAATGAGCAGTTCTTC. Amino acid sequence: CASSLGLVSYNEQFF. The rearrangement joins TRBV7-3 to TRBJ2-1; 7 bases fit TRBD2. This CDR3 has 15 amino acids. From germline, CDR1 is SGHTA and CDR2 FQGTGA. With V trimmed by 5 bases and J by 0 bases, 4 bases remained unmatched.

This clonotype was detected only a few times. This chain connects TRBV4-1 to TRBJ2-1; 14 nucleotides match TRBD2. V shed 4 bases, J shed 6 bases, and the junction held 14 bases outside the gene matches. Germline V gene sequence: CDR1 MGHRA, CDR2 YSYEKL. The CDR3 is made up of 19 amino acids. DNA of the CDR3: TGCGCCAGCAGCCGGCGGACTAGCGGGGGGCTTATTGTGTTCAATGAGCAGTTCTTC. The encoded protein is CASSRRTSGGLIVFNEQFF.

Only a few counts were recorded for this clonotype. This sequence joins TRBV2 and TRBJ2-7, with D possibly being TRBD1 or TRBD2 (5 bases each). Germline V CDR1 and CDR2: SNHLY, FYNNEI. Trimming took 6 bases from V and 4 from J, leaving 10 bases between them. The CDR3 covers 12 residues. CDR3 residues: CASSRREYEQYF. CDR3 nucleotide sequence: TGTGCCAGCAGCCGCAGGGAGTACGAGCAGTACTTC. Using reference TRBV2 and TRBJ2-7 for the parts outside the CDR3, the full variable domain is EPEVTQTPSHQVTQMGQEVILRCVPISNHLYFYWYRQILGQKVEFLVSFYNNEISEKSEIFDDQFSVERPDGSNFTLKIRSTKLEDSAMYFCASSRREYEQYFGPGTRLTVT.

The table lists this clonotype with a few counts. The V gene is TRBV7-2, the J gene TRBJ1-2, with D possibly TRBD1 on 6 matching bases. This CDR3 comprises 17 residues. The V end was cut by 3 bases, the J end by 6 bases, with 23 bases between. CDR1 is SGHTA, CDR2 FQGNSA, per germline. The CDR3: CASSFILRGPGLDGYTF. CDR3 coding DNA: TGTGCCAGCAGCTTCATTCTGCGGGGGCCAGGGTTGGATGGCTACACCTTC.

This clonotype was found many times. The rearrangement joins TRBV6-5 to TRBJ2-2; TRBD1 agrees at 7 bases. The CDR3 runs to 15 residues. The germline CDR1 and CDR2 sequences are MNHEY and SVGAGI. Trimming removed 6 bases from V and 4 bases from J; junction bases left unmatched: 8. The CDR3 DNA sequence: TGTGCCAGCAGACTACAGGGGATCGGCACCGGGGAGCTGTTTTTT. Protein product: CASRLQGIGTGELFF.

This chain uses TRBV3-1 with TRBJ1-2, with D unclear. The CDR3 is 14 amino acids. V was shortened by 0 bases and J by 4 bases, with 9 bases between the two germline ends. CDR1 LGHDT and CDR2 YNNKEL come from the germline V gene (reference sequence). CDR3 loop: CASSQEYGVYGYTF. CDR3 sequence (DNA): TGTGCCAGCAGCCAAGAATATGGGGTCTATGGCTACACCTTC.

The sample holds many counts of this clonotype. The J gene is TRBJ1-1, the V gene TRBV12-3 or TRBV12-4; D gene unclear. V lost 4 bases and J lost 0, with 9 bases in between. This CDR3 contains 14 residues. The CDR3 DNA sequence: TGTGCCAGCAGTTCTCGACGGATGAACACTGAAGCTTTCTTT. Protein product: CASSSRRMNTEAFF.

This chain joins TRBV7-9 and TRBJ1-1, with D unresolved. Between the trimmed V and J ends, which lost 7 bases and 10 bases, there was a span of 16 bases. CDR1 and CDR2 (germline): SEHNR, FQNEAQ (reference sequence). CDR3 length: 12 amino acids. This CDR3 is CASTIQLAPAFF. As DNA, the CDR3 is TGTGCCAGCACCATTCAGTTGGCCCCAGCTTTCTTT.

V usage is TRBV4-1 and J usage is TRBJ2-2; possibly TRBD2 for D (5 bases). Germline CDR1 MGHRA, CDR2 YSYEKL. The ends were cut back, 1 base at V and 7 bases at J, with 13 bases in the middle. This CDR3 has 15 amino acids. CDR3 nucleotide sequence: TGCGCCAGCAGCCAAGGAGGGCTACGGGGCGGGGAGCTGTTTTTT. As protein: CASSQGGLRGGELFF.

This clonotype was seen more than once but under ten times. CDR3 DNA sequence: TGCGCCAGCAGCTTGCCTCAGGGGATCTACAATGAGCAGTTCTTC. As protein: CASSLPQGIYNEQFF. The gene calls are TRBV5-1 and TRBJ2-1; TRBD1 might be the D (6 bases). Trimming removed 1 base at V and 3 bases at J, with 11 bases between. The CDR3 has 15 residues. CDR1 SGHRS and CDR2 YFSETQ come from the germline V gene.

This clonotype came up a few times. CDR3 in amino acids: CASSPQGSGNQPQHF. CDR3 nucleotide sequence: TGTGCCAGCAGTCCGCAGGGTTCGGGCAATCAGCCCCAGCATTTT. The V and J genes are TRBV7-9 and TRBJ1-5; D is perhaps TRBD1 (5 bases). CDR1 is SEHNR, CDR2 FQNEAQ, per germline (reference sequence). The CDR3 loop spans 15 amino acids. The V and J ends lost 6 bases and 2 bases respectively, with 14 bases between them.

CDR3 nucleotide sequence: TGTGCCAGCAGCTTTGGCGGGGGGGGAGAGACCCAGTACTTC. It translates to CASSFGGGGETQYF. The chain joins TRBV5-4 to TRBJ2-5, with 9 bases aligning to TRBD2. CDR3 length: 14 amino acids. Unmatched junction bases numbered 3, after V lost 2 bases and J lost 4 bases. Germline-derived CDR1 and CDR2 are SGHNT and YYREEE (reference sequence).

This clonotype was counted between two and nine times. In nucleotides, the CDR3 is TGTGCCATGCGACGAAGGGGCCCCTACGAGCAGTACGTC. Protein product: CAMRRRGPYEQYV. The J gene is TRBJ2-7, the V gene TRBV6-2 or TRBV6-3; D perhaps matches TRBD1 (5 bases). The CDR3 totals 13 residues. V lost 10 bases, J lost 2 bases, and 15 bases lay in between. Germline lookup yields CDR1 MNHEY and CDR2 SVGEGT.

The chain combines TRBV5-1 with TRBJ1-1; a possible D gene is TRBD1 (5 bases). The CDR3 has 15 residues. The germline V gene has CDR1 SGHRS and CDR2 YFSETQ. Trimming removed 0 bases from V and 1 base from J, with 10 bases in between. The CDR3 protein is CASSLAGTENTEAFF. In nucleotides, the CDR3 is TGCGCCAGCAGCTTGGCCGGGACGGAGAACACTGAAGCTTTCTTT.

The chain joins TRBV15 to TRBJ2-7, with TRBD1 as a possible D gene (7 bases). CDR1 is LNHNV and CDR2 is YYDKDF in the germline V gene (reference sequence). The CDR3 is 13 amino acids. V was pared by 5 bases and J by 4 bases, with 12 bases between. Written as DNA, the CDR3 is TGTGCCACCAGCTCAGGGGGGCTTTACGAGCAGTACTTC. It codes for CATSSGGLYEQYF.

The gene calls are TRBV5-5 and TRBJ2-5; either TRBD1 or TRBD2 may fit D (5 bases each). The CDR3 runs 15 residues. V was cut by 1 base and J by 2 bases, with 12 bases left in between. Germline V gives CDR1 SGHKS, CDR2 YYEKEE (reference sequence). Here the CDR3 reads CASSLSPGPQETQYF. The CDR3 DNA is TGTGCCAGCAGCTTGAGCCCGGGACCACAAGAGACCCAGTACTTC. Filled out from reference TRBV5-5 and TRBJ2-5, the complete variable domain reads DAGVTQSPTHLIKTRGQQVTLRCSPISGHKSVSWYQQVLGQGPQFIFQYYEKEERGRGNFPDRFSARQFPNYSSELNVNALLLGDSALYLCASSLSPGPQETQYFGPGTRLLVL.

V gene TRBV7-2 combines with J gene TRBJ1-3; no reliable D call. V shed 8 bases and J shed 0 bases, with 20 bases lying between them. This CDR3 is 17 amino acids long. Per the germline V gene, CDR1 is SGHTA and CDR2 is FQGNSA. The CDR3 DNA sequence: TGTGCCAGCTGCCCAAAGGCACGCTTCACCTCTGGAAACACCATATATTTT. This sequence encodes CASCPKARFTSGNTIYF.

V gene TRBV6-1 combines with J gene TRBJ2-7; D is unclear. V lost 3 bases and J 3 bases, leaving 9 bases between the germline ends. This CDR3 contains 13 residues. CDR1 and CDR2 from the germline V gene are MNHNS and SASEGT. In DNA form, the CDR3 reads TGTGCCAGCAGTGATCCAGGCGACTACGAGCAGTACGTC. Protein product: CASSDPGDYEQYV.

The rearrangement links TRBV20-1 to TRBJ2-3; 10 bases are shared with TRBD1. This CDR3 has 15 residues. CDR1 and CDR2 from the germline V gene are DFQATT and SNEGSKA (reference sequence). The V segment lost 3 bases and the J segment 3 bases; nucleotides outside the gene matches: 6. Written as DNA, the CDR3 is TGCAGTGCTAGGGACCGGGACAGGGGAACAGATACGCAGTATTTT. Its translation is CSARDRDRGTDTQYF.

CDR3 amino acids: CASSVSAGENIQYF. CDR3 nucleotide sequence: TGTGCCAGCAGCGTATCCGCGGGCGAAAACATTCAGTACTTC. The chain is built from TRBV9 and TRBJ2-4, with a tentative D call TRBD2 (5 bases). Trimming pared 1 base from V and 5 bases from J, leaving 10 bases between. This CDR3 has 14 amino acids. Germline loops: CDR1 SGDLS, CDR2 YYNGEE.

This chain uses TRBV5-1 with TRBJ2-6, with TRBD1 matching over 9 bases. CDR3 length: 20 amino acids. CDR1 is SGHRS, CDR2 YFSETQ, per germline. Unmatched junction bases numbered 15, after V lost 4 bases and J lost 1 base. This chain's CDR3 is CASSPPTGQGYLSGANVLTF. Here the CDR3 DNA reads TGCGCCAGCAGCCCGCCCACAGGACAGGGGTACCTATCTGGGGCCAACGTCCTGACTTTC.